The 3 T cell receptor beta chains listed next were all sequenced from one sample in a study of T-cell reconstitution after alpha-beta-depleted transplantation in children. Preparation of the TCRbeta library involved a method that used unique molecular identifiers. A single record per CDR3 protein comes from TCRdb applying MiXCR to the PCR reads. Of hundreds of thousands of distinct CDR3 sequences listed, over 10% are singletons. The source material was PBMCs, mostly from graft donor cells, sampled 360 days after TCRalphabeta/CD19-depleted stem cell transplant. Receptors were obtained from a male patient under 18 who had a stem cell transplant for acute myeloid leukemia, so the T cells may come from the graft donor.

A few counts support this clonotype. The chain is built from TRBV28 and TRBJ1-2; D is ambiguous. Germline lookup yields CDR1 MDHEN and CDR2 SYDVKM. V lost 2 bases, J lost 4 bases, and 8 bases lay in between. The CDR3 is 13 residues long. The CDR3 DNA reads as TGTGCCAGCAGTTTACAGGCAGGCTATGGCTACACCTTC. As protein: CASSLQAGYGYTF.

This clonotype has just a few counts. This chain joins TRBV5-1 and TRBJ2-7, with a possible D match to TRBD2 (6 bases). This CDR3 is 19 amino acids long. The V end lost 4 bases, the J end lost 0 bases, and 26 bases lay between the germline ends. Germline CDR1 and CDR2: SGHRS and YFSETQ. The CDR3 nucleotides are TGCGCCAGCAGCCGACTTGGGCCTTTACCTAGCGATTTCTCCTACGAGCAGTACTTC. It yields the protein CASSRLGPLPSDFSYEQYF. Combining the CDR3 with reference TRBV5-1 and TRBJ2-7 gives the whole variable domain KAGVTQTPRYLIKTRGQQVTLSCSPISGHRSVSWYQQTPGQGLQFLFEYFSETQRNKGNFPGRFSGRQFSNSRSEMNVSTLELGDSALYLCASSRLGPLPSDFSYEQYFGPGTRLTVT.

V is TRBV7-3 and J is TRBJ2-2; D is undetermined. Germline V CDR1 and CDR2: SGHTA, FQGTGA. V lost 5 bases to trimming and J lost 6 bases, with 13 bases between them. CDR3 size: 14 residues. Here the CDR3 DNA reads TGTGCCAGCAGCCCTCCATTTTCACCCGGGGAGCTGTTTTTT. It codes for CASSPPFSPGELFF. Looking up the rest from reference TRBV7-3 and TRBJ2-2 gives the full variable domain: GAGVSQTPSNKVTEKGKYVELRCDPISGHTALYWYRQSLGQGPEFLIYFQGTGAADDSGLPNDRFFAVRPEGSVSTLKIQRTERGDSAVYLCASSPPFSPGELFFGEGSRLTVL.